Described below is a single TCR beta chain sequence and its context. Its target is unknown. PCR primers comprised 60 Vbeta and 13 Jbeta primers. Repertoires were generated with immunoSEQ multiplex PCR, while TCRdb's copy carries only in-frame clones and drops some. The sample lists some 200,000 clones; around 77% were seen once. These data are taken from a study of cytomegalovirus exposure and HLA in healthy donors. J lost 0 bases, V lost 1 base, and 8 bases had no gene match. Germline CDR1 and CDR2: MNHEY and SMNVEV (reference sequence). CDR3 length: 19 amino acids. Study findings and constraints: Being indistinguishable, some V segments were excluded, TRBV6-2 and TRBV6-3 among them. Later analysis revealed greater clonal expansion in HLA-associated TCR beta chains than in equally common others. In a later analysis, most CMV-associated TCR beta chains appeared HLA-restricted.

The receptor was isolated from a woman aged 25-40 years in good health and CMV-seropositive. Sequencing was carried out using PBMCs. V and J are TRBV27 and TRBJ2-6, with 8 bases aligning to TRBD1. The CDR3 sequence: CASSLFGTGPVSGANVLTF. The CDR3 DNA reads as TGTGCCAGCAGTTTATTTGGGACAGGCCCTGTCTCTGGGGCCAACGTCCTGACTTTC.